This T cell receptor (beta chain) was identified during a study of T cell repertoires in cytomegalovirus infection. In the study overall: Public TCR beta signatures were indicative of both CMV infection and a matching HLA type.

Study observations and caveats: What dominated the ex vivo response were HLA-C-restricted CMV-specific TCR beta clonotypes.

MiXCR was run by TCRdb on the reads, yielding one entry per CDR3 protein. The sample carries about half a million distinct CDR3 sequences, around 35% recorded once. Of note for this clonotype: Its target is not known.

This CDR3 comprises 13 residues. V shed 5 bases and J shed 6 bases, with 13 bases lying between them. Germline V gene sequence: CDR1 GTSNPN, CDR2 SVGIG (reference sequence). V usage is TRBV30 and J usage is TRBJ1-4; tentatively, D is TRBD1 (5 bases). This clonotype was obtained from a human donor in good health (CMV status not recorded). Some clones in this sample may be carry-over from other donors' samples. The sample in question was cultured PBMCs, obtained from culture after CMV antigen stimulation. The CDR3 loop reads CAWGAYPYEKLFF. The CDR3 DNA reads TGTGCCTGGGGGGCCTACCCCTATGAAAAACTGTTTTTT.